The 2 T cell receptor beta chains below come from one sample, sequenced in a study of blood T cell repertoires in COVID-19. The table came from immunoSEQ multiplex PCR; TCRdb's copy has only in-frame clones and leaves some out. The sample holds about 200,000 clones, 80% to 95% seen once. The specimen sequenced was peripheral blood. Every receptor here comes from a man in his sixties with COVID-19, enrolled during active disease.

V and J are TRBV30 and TRBJ1-2; D is ambiguous. Trimming took off 0 bases at V and 7 bases at J, with 12 bases between the two ends. This CDR3 contains 13 residues. CDR1 is GTSNPN, CDR2 SVGIG, per germline (reference sequence). The DNA of the CDR3 is TGTGCCTGGAGTGTACTGGGTTGGGCTGGCTACACCTTC. Translated: CAWSVLGWAGYTF. Filled out from reference TRBV30 and TRBJ1-2, the complete variable domain reads SQTIHQWPATLVQPVGSPLSLECTVEGTSNPNLYWYRQAAGRGLQLLFYSVGIGQISSEVPQNLSASRPQDRQFILSSKKLLLSDSGFYLCAWSVLGWAGYTFGSGTRLTVV.

This chain links TRBV6-5 with TRBJ2-2, with D tentatively TRBD1 (6 bases). Germline V lookup: CDR1 MNHEY, CDR2 SVGAGI. V was clipped by 0 bases and J by 1 base, with 6 bases between them. This CDR3 is 15 amino acids long. CDR3 loop: CASSYSQGNTGELFF. The CDR3 DNA reads TGTGCCAGCAGTTACTCACAGGGGAACACCGGGGAGCTGTTTTTT.